This T cell receptor (beta chain) came from a study of intratumoral heterogeneity in liver cancer. The hepatocellular carcinoma nodule was sampled at distinct, geographically separated regions. No macroscopic necrosis or hemorrhage was seen in sampled areas. The CDR3 runs to 16 residues. Germline CDR1 reads SEHNR; CDR2 reads FQNEAQ (reference sequence). The V gene end was trimmed by 3 bases and the J gene end by 0 bases; junction bases not matched to a gene: 5. Of note for this clone: Antigen: not known.

Assay used: immunoSEQ multiplex PCR; TCRdb lists only in-frame clones, some missing. The table lists more than 6,000 clones, approximately 60% of them singletons. Overall study results and limits: No significant regional difference in overall T cell clonality was found. In each patient, region a exceeded region b in unique T-cell expansions.

Sequencing was performed on tumor tissue, taken before any cancer treatment. The receptor was isolated from a man in his 70s with hepatocellular carcinoma. V is TRBV7-9 and J is TRBJ2-1; 7 bases align to TRBD2. CDR3: CASSLGGGDSYNEQFF. The DNA for the CDR3 is TGTGCCAGCAGCTTGGGTGGGGGGGACTCCTACAATGAGCAGTTCTTC.